This TCR beta chain derives from a study of blood T cell repertoires in COVID-19. Background on the study: Donors in the United States, Italy and Spain gave samples during acute or convalescent COVID-19. Nucleic acid was either cDNA or gDNA, and it came from T cells, B-cell-depleted T cells, or PBMCs.

As processed by the authors: Amplification of reference gene primers provided the estimated nucleated cell counts. Repertoires were generated with immunoSEQ multiplex PCR, while TCRdb's copy carries only in-frame clones and drops some. V, J and clone size are those of that table, while D and trimming were read from the DNA. The sample includes tens of thousands of clones, around 81% of them seen just once. The V gene's germline CDR1 is SGHRS and CDR2 YFSETQ. The CDR3 runs to 14 residues. Trimming pared 4 bases from V and 7 bases from J, leaving 12 bases between. The Seattle patients joined while their infection was active and were tracked longitudinally afterward.

The sequencing sample was made of peripheral blood. The V and J genes are TRBV5-1 and TRBJ1-6; D uncertain. This clonotype was obtained from a man older than 75 with COVID-19, enrolled during active disease. CDR3 sequence reads: CASSLGSGNSPLHF. The CDR3 bases are TGCGCCAGCAGCCTGGGAAGCGGAAATTCACCCCTCCACTTT.